This is a list of T cell receptor beta chains from one sample in a study of cytotoxic CD8 clonotypes in ibrutinib-treated CLL. Some clones are missing from TCRdb's copy, which holds only in-frame ones; the method was immunoSEQ multiplex PCR. The data hold 150,000 or so clones, with 79% observed a single time. Sequences were derived from PBMCs, sampled after 12 months of ibrutinib treatment. Receptors were obtained from a human donor with chronic lymphocytic leukemia. CDR3s include the opening cysteine and the closing phenylalanine or tryptophan. The D gene is left open where the match is weak. Not every row has a clone size; where given, it reads once, few, many or a size class.

j_call,d_call,v_call,clone_size,cdr3_nt,cdr3_aa
TRBJ2-2,NA,TRBV28,few,NA,CASSSSTSGQNTGELFF
TRBJ2-7,NA,TRBV2,NA,TGTGCCAGCAGTGTACAGGGAGGTGGAAACTTCGAGCAGTACTTC,CASSVQGGGNFEQYF
TRBJ2-3,TRBD2,TRBV10-3,few,TGTGCCATCTCCCCCCTACTAGCGTTGGCAGATACGCAGTATTTT,CAISPLLALADTQYF
TRBJ1-5,NA,TRBV4-2,NA,TGTGCCAGCAGCCAAGATACGGGTCAGCCCCAGCATTTT,CASSQDTGQPQHF
TRBJ2-5,TRBD2,TRBV19,NA,TGTGCCAGTAGTATGGGACTAGCGGATCAAGAGACCCAGTACTTC,CASSMGLADQETQYF
TRBJ2-5,NA,TRBV7-6,NA,TGTGCCAGCAGCTCCGCAGGGATCACTCCCTATGAGACCCAGTACTTC,CASSSAGITPYETQYF
TRBJ1-1,NA,TRBV7-9,few,TGTGCCAGCAGCCCGGACGGGGCTGGCACTGAAGCTTTCTTT,CASSPDGAGTEAFF
TRBJ1-5,NA,TRBV11-2,NA,TGTGCCAGCAGCTTACGGACAGATAATCAGCCCCAGCATTTT,CASSLRTDNQPQHF
TRBJ2-5,NA,TRBV5-4,NA,TGTGCCAGCAGCTTGGAGCACGGCAACCAAGAGACCCAGTACTTC,CASSLEHGNQETQYF
TRBJ2-1,NA,TRBV2,few,TGTGCCGGGGACGGCCGATACAATGAGCAGTTCTTC,CAGDGRYNEQFF
TRBJ2-1,NA,TRBV6-5,few,TGTGCCAGCAGTTACGGGGGTAATGAGCAGTTCTTC,CASSYGGNEQFF
TRBJ1-5,TRBD1,TRBV9,once,TGTGCCAGCAGCGCGGGACAGCAAAATCAGCCCCAGCATTTT,CASSAGQQNQPQHF
TRBJ2-7,NA,TRBV5-1,NA,TGCGCCAGCAGCTTGTCGGGTCAGGTTAACTCCTACGAGCAGTACTTC,CASSLSGQVNSYEQYF
TRBJ2-7,TRBD2,TRBV5-6,NA,TGTGCCAGCAGCCTGCGACTAGCGGGAGTTATGCGGTACGAGCAGTACTTC,CASSLRLAGVMRYEQYF
TRBJ1-5,NA,TRBV6-5,NA,TGTGCCAGCAGGGTCTTGGCGAATAGCAATCAGCCCCAGCATTTT,CASRVLANSNQPQHF
TRBJ2-7,NA,TRBV4-2,NA,TGTGCCAGCAGCCAAGATCCGTTCGTCTACGAGCAGTACTTC,CASSQDPFVYEQYF
TRBJ2-1,TRBD2,TRBV11-3,NA,TGTGCCAGCAGCTTACTAGCGGGAGGGTTTAATGAGCAGTTCTTC,CASSLLAGGFNEQFF
TRBJ1-1,NA,TRBV19,NA,TGTGCCAGTAGTATTAAGGCTGGGGGCACTGAAGCTTTCTTT,CASSIKAGGTEAFF
TRBJ2-1,NA,TRBV11-3,NA,TGTGCCAGCAGCTGGGACCACTACAATGAGCAGTTCTTC,CASSWDHYNEQFF
TRBJ2-1,TRBD2,TRBV9,once,TGTGCCAGCAGCGTCGGTGCGGGAGGGACCTCCTACAATGAGCAGTTCTTC,CASSVGAGGTSYNEQFF
TRBJ2-5,TRBD1,TRBV4-1,NA,TGCGCCAGCAGCCAAACCCCTGGAAGGGGGCCGCAAGAGACCCAGTACTTC,CASSQTPGRGPQETQYF
TRBJ1-1,NA,TRBV6-5,NA,TGTGCCAGCAGACTACCAGGGAACTTTGAAGCTTTCTTT,CASRLPGNFEAFF
TRBJ2-3,NA,TRBV13,once,TGTGCCAGCAGCTCGACGGCTACGCAGTATTTT,CASSSTATQYF
TRBJ1-2,TRBD1,TRBV6-5,few,TGTGCCAGCAGCCGCGACAGGGTTCCCTATGGCTACACCTTC,CASSRDRVPYGYTF
TRBJ1-3,TRBD1,TRBV28,NA,TGTGCCAGCAGTTTAGAACCGCTTGACAGGGCGAAAAACACCATATATTTT,CASSLEPLDRAKNTIYF
TRBJ1-1,NA,TRBV4-3,NA,TGCGCCAGCAGCCAAGATAAGGGCCCTACTAACACTGAAGCTTTCTTT,CASSQDKGPTNTEAFF
TRBJ2-7,TRBD2,TRBV7-8,NA,TGTGCCAGCAGCTTAAGGAGCGGGAGGGCCTACTACGAGCAGTACTTC,CASSLRSGRAYYEQYF
TRBJ1-1,NA,TRBV9,NA,TGTGCCAGCAGCCCCCCTGAAGCTTTCTTT,CASSPPEAFF
TRBJ2-7,NA,TRBV15,once,TGTGCCACCAGCAGAGTAGCAGGGAGTCTCGGCGAGCAGTACTTC,CATSRVAGSLGEQYF
TRBJ1-1,NA,TRBV13,NA,TGTGCCAGCAGCCCGGGCCAGTTGAACACTGAAGCTTTCTTT,CASSPGQLNTEAFF
TRBJ2-1,TRBD1,TRBV5-1,NA,TGCGCCAGCCGGGAAACAGGGGAGTACAATGAGCAGTTCTTC,CASRETGEYNEQFF
TRBJ2-1,TRBD1,TRBV19,NA,TGTGCCAGTAGTTCGGACAGGACGTGGACGAAGCAGTTCTTC,CASSSDRTWTKQFF
TRBJ2-7,TRBD1,TRBV5-8,NA,TGTGCCAGCAGCAGGACGGGACAGCTATACGAGCAGTACTTC,CASSRTGQLYEQYF
TRBJ2-1,NA,TRBV30,NA,TGTGCCTGGAACCGACTCGGACTAAACAATGAGCAGTTCTTC,CAWNRLGLNNEQFF
TRBJ2-1,TRBD2,TRBV7-3,NA,TGTGCCAGCAGCTATACTAGCGGGAGGCACAATGAGCAGTTCTTC,CASSYTSGRHNEQFF
TRBJ2-7,NA,TRBV7-8,NA,TGTGCCAGCAGACAATCCGGGACGACCTACGAGCAGTACTTC,CASRQSGTTYEQYF
TRBJ1-1,NA,TRBV30,NA,TGTGCCTGGAGGGAAGTACTTGGGCCATTTATTGAAGCTTTCTTT,CAWREVLGPFIEAFF
TRBJ2-7,TRBD1,TRBV7-9,NA,TGTGCCAGCAGCTCCACCTGGGGGGGACAGGGTAATATCAACGAGCAGTACTTC,CASSSTWGGQGNINEQYF
TRBJ1-5,NA,TRBV27,few,TGTGCCAGCAGTTCCCAGGGGCCCCACAATCAGCCCCAGCATTTT,CASSSQGPHNQPQHF
TRBJ2-3,NA,TRBV18,NA,TGTGCCAGCTCTCTAGGGCCAGATACGCAGTATTTT,CASSLGPDTQYF
TRBJ2-1,TRBD2,TRBV6-1,NA,TGTGCCAGCAGTTCCAGCGGGAGCTCCTACAATGAGCAGTTCTTC,CASSSSGSSYNEQFF
TRBJ1-4,NA,TRBV20-1,NA,TGCAGCGTCAGGAGTAATGAAAAACTGTTTTTT,CSVRSNEKLFF
TRBJ2-7,TRBD1,TRBV25-1,NA,TGTGCCAGCAGAGCAGGGGGCGAGCAGTACTTC,CASRAGGEQYF
TRBJ2-5,TRBD2,TRBV18,once,TGTGCCAGCTCACCAACTAGCGGGACCCAAGAGACCCAGTACTTC,CASSPTSGTQETQYF
TRBJ2-1,NA,TRBV9,NA,TGTGCCAGCAGCGTGAGAGACGCCTCCTACAATGAGCAGTTCTTC,CASSVRDASYNEQFF
TRBJ1-5,NA,TRBV5-8,once,TGTGCCAGCAGCTTGGACAGGAATCAGCCCCAGCATTTT,CASSLDRNQPQHF
TRBJ1-2,TRBD1,TRBV27,few,TGTGCCAGCAGTTCAGCCGGGACAGATATGATTAGGTATGGCTACACCTTC,CASSSAGTDMIRYGYTF
TRBJ2-2,NA,TRBV4-2,NA,TGTGCCAGCAGCCAAGGGAGGGAAGGGGCCGGGGAGCTGTTTTTT,CASSQGREGAGELFF
TRBJ2-7,NA,TRBV4-1,NA,TGCGCCAGCAGCCAAGTGACCAGCGGAAGATACGAGCAGTACTTC,CASSQVTSGRYEQYF
TRBJ2-3,NA,TRBV2,NA,TGTGCCAGCAGTGAAATAAGGGAATTGACAGATACGCAGTATTTT,CASSEIRELTDTQYF
TRBJ2-7,TRBD2,TRBV19,NA,TGTGCCAGTAAGAATCTAGCGGGCTACGAGCAGTACTTC,CASKNLAGYEQYF
TRBJ1-3,NA,TRBV5-6,NA,TGTGCCAGCAGCTTGGCCAGGTCCTCTGGAAACACCATATATTTT,CASSLARSSGNTIYF
TRBJ1-3,TRBD1,TRBV7-8,few,TGTGCCAGCAGCGCGACAGGGGTAGGAAACACCATATATTTT,CASSATGVGNTIYF